This TCR beta chain was documented in a study of CD8 T cells in ankylosing spondylitis. Whole-study findings and limits: Enrichment of disease-linked clones was reportedly significant in matched ankylosing spondylitis synovial fluid. Disease-associated clones were CD8+ and fairly uncommon in peripheral blood. Some of the motif variants had earlier been found in reactive arthritis patients' fluid and blood. In ankylosing spondylitis blood, a motif of 7 to 9 highly homologous TCR beta variants appeared characteristic.

Quantitative barcoded 5'-RACE was used to prepare TCR beta libraries. TCRdb re-analysed the 5' RACE reads in MiXCR, keeping a single row per CDR3 protein. This table holds about 220,000 distinct CDR3 sequences, around 19% found once. To note about this clonotype: Its antigen is not identified.

The sequence was obtained from a male donor with ankylosing spondylitis. Sequencing used blood, either unsorted or a sorted T cell fraction (not recorded which).

Written as DNA, the CDR3 is TGTGCCAGCAGTCCCTTGAACACTGAAGCTTTCTTT. Translated, it gives CASSPLNTEAFF. V is TRBV12-3 or TRBV12-4 and J is TRBJ1-1, with no clear D. This CDR3 spans 12 amino acids. Between the trimmed V and J ends, which lost 5 bases and 0 bases, there was a span of 4 bases.